This T cell receptor beta chain was identified in a study of blood T cells in healthy people across ages. Findings of the study overall: Age brought a roughly linear fall in TCR beta diversity measured per million T cells.

CDR3 length equals 15 residues. Germline V gene data show CDR1 as ENHRY and CDR2 as SYGVKD. V gave up 4 bases and J gave up 6 bases, with 18 bases separating them. This clonotype was seen a handful of times. Its antigen remains unidentified. Together with a sample-barcoded 5' primer, a J-beta primer mix was included in a second PCR lasting about 6 to 12 cycles. A single record per CDR3 protein comes from TCRdb applying MiXCR to the 5' RACE reads. The sample shows 550,000 to 650,000 distinct CDR3 sequences, about a quarter of them seen only once. These sequences were also reported in another study, on T cells of mothers and their children. From that study: All RNA that had been extracted was used for cDNA synthesis at around 1.6 ug per 15 ul.

The clonotype originates from a boy between 2 and 10 years old in good health. This sequence joins TRBV10-3 and TRBJ1-2, with D perhaps matching TRBD1 (5 bases). The sample was blood. The CDR3 loop reads CAISGGLLRGDGYTF. The CDR3 bases are TGTGCCATCAGTGGGGGACTCCTGAGGGGCGATGGCTACACCTTC.